What follows are 21 T cell receptor beta chains derived from one specimen sequenced in a study of T cell changes during pregnancy in multiple sclerosis. Produced via immunoSEQ multiplex PCR; TCRdb's table is partial and in-frame only. The table lists approximately 58,000 clones, 80% to 95% of them singletons. Specimen: peripheral blood, collected in the second trimester of pregnancy. These receptors came from a female donor with multiple sclerosis, enrolled in a pregnancy study.

This clone was observed once. This chain joins TRBV7-2 and TRBJ2-4; D may be TRBD2 (6 bases). CDR1 is SGHTA and CDR2 is FQGNSA in the germline V gene. The CDR3 length is 17 residues. V was cut by 2 bases and J by 6 bases, with 20 bases left in between. CDR3 protein: CASSLSPVRGSGNIQYF. The CDR3 nucleotides read TGTGCCAGCAGCTTATCGCCAGTCAGAGGTAGCGGAAACATTCAGTACTTC. Based on the CDR3 plus reference TRBV7-2 and TRBJ2-4, the full variable domain is GAGVSQSPSNKVTEKGKDVELRCDPISGHTALYWYRQSLGQGLEFLIYFQGNSAPDKSGLPSDRFSAERTGGSVSTLTIQRTQQEDSAVYLCASSLSPVRGSGNIQYFGAGTRLSVL.

This chain joins TRBV18 and TRBJ2-3, with TRBD1 identical over 8 bases. This CDR3 has 18 amino acids. CDR1 KGHSH and CDR2 LQKENI come from the germline V gene. Germline trimming cut 0 bases from V and 0 bases from J; bases unmatched to any gene: 8. The CDR3 DNA reads TGTGCCAGCTCACCACCTAGGGACAGGCGACTAAGCACAGATACGCAGTATTTT. Translation: CASSPPRDRRLSTDTQYF.

J is TRBJ2-1 and V is TRBV7-2, with D possibly TRBD2 on 6 matching bases. With 1 base removed from V and 1 base from J, the gap between germline ends came to 20 bases. From germline, CDR1 is SGHTA and CDR2 FQGNSA. The CDR3 runs 19 residues. The CDR3 spells CASSLGAVGARGSYNEQFF. CDR3 nucleotide sequence: TGTGCCAGCAGCTTAGGAGCCGTGGGAGCTCGGGGGTCCTACAATGAGCAGTTCTTC.

This sequence joins TRBV13 and TRBJ1-2; TRBD1 aligns across 7 bases. Germline trimming cut 1 base from V and 4 bases from J; bases unmatched to any gene: 9. In germline, CDR1 is PRHDT, CDR2 FYEKMQ (reference sequence). The CDR3 consists of 16 residues. DNA for the CDR3: TGTGCCAGCAGCTTAGAACAGGAGGGGGCCGGCTATGGCTACACCTTC. It specifies CASSLEQEGAGYGYTF.

The chain combines TRBV2 with TRBJ1-5, with D hard to call. The germline CDR1 and CDR2 sequences are SNHLY and FYNNEI. Between the trimmed V and J ends, which lost 2 bases and 0 bases, there was a span of 11 bases. The CDR3 is 16 amino acids. The CDR3 nucleotides are TGTGCCAGCAGTGAACTCGGCGGCCATAGCAATCAGCCCCAGCATTTT. It specifies CASSELGGHSNQPQHF.

The chain uses TRBV27 and TRBJ2-1, with D possibly matching TRBD2 (6 bases). CDR1 MNHEY and CDR2 SMNVEV come from the germline V gene (reference sequence). Deletions cut 8 bases from V and 4 bases from J, with 18 bases between. This CDR3 spans 15 amino acids. The CDR3 nucleotides read TGTGCCAGCTCCCTGGAGGGGTCCAAGTACAATGAGCAGTTCTTC. Amino acids: CASSLEGSKYNEQFF.

This clone was observed a single time. The V gene is TRBV10-2, the J gene TRBJ2-5, with D possibly matching TRBD1 (5 bases). The CDR3 runs to 12 residues. Trimming took 8 bases from V and 7 from J, leaving 14 bases between them. From germline, CDR1 is WSHSY and CDR2 SAAADI. The CDR3 DNA reads TGCGCCAGCGAGGCAGGGTCGGGGACCCAGTACTTC. It encodes CASEAGSGTQYF.

This clone was observed a single time. The chain is built from TRBV18 and TRBJ2-5, with 8 bases identical to TRBD1. The CDR3 totals 14 residues. From germline, CDR1 is KGHSH and CDR2 LQKENI. J was trimmed by 4 bases and V by 8 bases; bases with no gene match: 9. This chain's CDR3 is CASTQDRVRETQYF. CDR3 DNA: TGTGCCAGCACTCAGGACAGGGTGAGAGAGACCCAGTACTTC.

This sequence joins TRBV9 and TRBJ1-2; D call uncertain. Germline CDR1 SGDLS, CDR2 YYNGEE. V was shortened by 4 bases and J by 8 bases, with 15 bases between the two germline ends. This CDR3 has 13 residues. The CDR3 protein is CASSTLFFEGYTF. The CDR3 DNA follows: TGTGCCAGCAGCACCCTCTTCTTCGAGGGCTACACCTTC.

The V call is TRBV2, the J call TRBJ1-5; unclear D gene. CDR3 length: 15 amino acids. Germline V CDR1 and CDR2: SNHLY, FYNNEI. V was clipped by 1 base and J by 2 bases, with 9 bases between them. CDR3: CASSEGGLGNQPQHF. The CDR3 DNA sequence: TGTGCCAGCAGTGAAGGAGGATTAGGCAATCAGCCCCAGCATTTT.

The V and J genes are TRBV4-3 and TRBJ2-2; 8 bases fit TRBD2. CDR3 length: 15 amino acids. Trimming cost V 0 bases and J 6 bases; bases outside gene matches: 3. CDR1 is LGHNA and CDR2 is YSLEER in the germline V gene. CDR3 residues: CASSQDKLAAGELFF. The CDR3 DNA is TGCGCCAGCAGCCAAGATAAACTAGCGGCCGGGGAGCTGTTTTTT.

J is TRBJ2-3 and V is TRBV19; 10 positions agree with TRBD1. The V gene's germline CDR1 is LNHDA and CDR2 SQIVND (reference sequence). J gave up 4 bases and V 4 bases, and 8 bases lay outside the gene matches. The CDR3 loop spans 16 amino acids. CDR3 loop: CASSRGGTGVADTQYF. The CDR3 region has the DNA TGTGCCAGTAGTAGAGGCGGGACAGGGGTGGCAGATACGCAGTATTTT.

The gene calls are TRBV7-2 and TRBJ2-7, with D perhaps TRBD1 (6 bases). Germline values: CDR1 SGHTA, CDR2 FQGNSA. Trimming removed 3 bases at V and 6 bases at J, with 18 bases between. This CDR3 region has 15 residues. The CDR3 DNA follows: TGTGCCAGCAGCTTTGTATCGACAGGCGTGGGCGAGCAGTACTTC. Its translation is CASSFVSTGVGEQYF.

This clone turned up a few times. The J gene is TRBJ1-1, the V gene TRBV4-3; 11 bases map to TRBD1. CDR3 length equals 17 residues. V was clipped by 4 bases and J by 0 bases; unmatched bases: 7. The V gene's germline CDR1 is LGHNA and CDR2 YSLEER. CDR3 DNA sequence: TGCGCCAGCAGCCCCTACGGACAGGGGGCCATGAACACTGAAGCTTTCTTT. It encodes CASSPYGQGAMNTEAFF.

The V and J genes are TRBV2 and TRBJ1-1; the D is unclear. Germline CDR1 reads SNHLY; CDR2 reads FYNNEI. The CDR3 length is 15 residues. Trimming cost V 0 bases and J 1 base, with 9 bases left between them. The CDR3 bases are TGTGCCAGCAGTGAAGCGCAAGCCGGGAACACTGAAGCTTTCTTT. Protein: CASSEAQAGNTEAFF. Complete variable domain (other parts from reference TRBV2 and TRBJ1-1): EPEVTQTPSHQVTQMGQEVILRCVPISNHLYFYWYRQILGQKVEFLVSFYNNEISEKSEIFDDQFSVERPDGSNFTLKIRSTKLEDSAMYFCASSEAQAGNTEAFFGQGTRLTVV.

V and J are TRBV27 and TRBJ2-5, with D perhaps TRBD2 (5 bases). With 4 bases removed from V and 2 bases from J, the gap between germline ends came to 5 bases. Per germline, CDR1 MNHEY and CDR2 SMNVEV (reference sequence). This CDR3 is built from 12 residues. As DNA, the CDR3 is TGTGCCAGCAGTTCGGGACAAGAGACCCAGTACTTC. Amino acids: CASSSGQETQYF.

The genes are TRBV27 and TRBJ1-1; 8 nucleotides match TRBD1. The CDR3 is 15 residues long. J gave up 8 bases and V 0 bases, and 8 bases lay outside the gene matches. From germline, CDR1 is MNHEY and CDR2 SMNVEV (reference sequence). The CDR3 bases are TGTGCCAGCAGTTTATCTTGGCAGGGGGCAGCGGAAGCTTTCTTT. Translated, it gives CASSLSWQGAAEAFF.

V is TRBV7-3 and J is TRBJ2-3; unclear D gene. The CDR3 length is 14 residues. Germline V gives CDR1 SGHTA, CDR2 FQGTGA. Deletions cut 2 bases from V and 6 bases from J, with 12 bases between. For the CDR3, the DNA is TGTGCCAGCAGCTTATCCGCGGTACCTGATACGCAGTATTTT. Protein product: CASSLSAVPDTQYF.

V gene TRBV4-1 combines with J gene TRBJ2-2, with a weak D call TRBD2 (5 bases). V dropped 1 base and J dropped 7 bases, with 16 bases sitting between them. This CDR3 comprises 16 residues. CDR1 and CDR2 from the germline V gene are MGHRA and YSYEKL. The DNA for the CDR3 is TGCGCCAGCAGCCAAGGGTCGCGTGGGAGTATCGGGGAGCTGTTTTTT. Its translation: CASSQGSRGSIGELFF.

The J gene is TRBJ2-5, the V gene TRBV9; weak D call: TRBD2 (6 bases). CDR3 length: 15 residues. Trimming shortened V by 6 bases and J by 1 base, and 16 bases separated the two germline ends. Germline loops: CDR1 SGDLS, CDR2 YYNGEE. The CDR3 sequence is CASTSGPQGQETQYF. The CDR3 DNA sequence: TGTGCCAGCACCAGCGGGCCGCAGGGCCAAGAGACCCAGTACTTC.

The chain couples TRBV9 to TRBJ1-1; a weak D match, TRBD1 (5 bases). The length of the CDR3 is 15 residues. Germline V gene data show CDR1 as SGDLS and CDR2 as YYNGEE. V was clipped by 4 bases and J by 4 bases, with 17 bases between them. In nucleotides, the CDR3 is TGTGCCAGCAGCTCGAAGGCGGGGCCGGGCACTGAAGCTTTCTTT. Translated, it gives CASSSKAGPGTEAFF.